The present TCR beta chain was sequenced within a study of T cell repertoires in aging, cancer and after chemotherapy. Study-wide background: Millions of TCR reads were in the whole dataset.

The germline V gene encodes CDR1 SGHTA and CDR2 FQGNSA. V dropped 5 bases and J dropped 3 bases, with 17 bases sitting between them. The CDR3 extends over 15 amino acids. In its sample, this clonotype is medium-sized. Its antigen is not identified. TCR beta rearrangements were amplified from peripheral blood genomic DNA. Regarding the study as a whole: Loss of evenness, beyond lost richness, contributed to age-related TCR diversity decline in cancer patients.

Rearranged V-D-J TRB sequences were amplified with a mixed TRB-A/B primer pool. A single record per CDR3 protein comes from TCRdb applying MiXCR to the multiplex PCR reads. This repertoire shows roughly 1,900 distinct CDR3 sequences, roughly 24% found once; its top ten account for roughly 10%. Sequenced input: blood. The chain is built from TRBV7-2 and TRBJ2-7, with D possibly TRBD2 on 6 matching bases. The receptor comes from a human donor with a solid tumor. The CDR3 DNA reads as TGTGCCAGCAGCCCTCGGACTATTAGAGGCTACGAGCAGTACTTC. Translating gives CASSPRTIRGYEQYF.